A selection of T cell receptor beta chains follows, all from one sample in a study of blood T cells in healthy people across ages. TCRdb re-called the 5' RACE reads through MiXCR, storing one row per CDR3 protein. The sample shows under 2 million distinct CDR3 sequences, about 35% of them seen only once. The sample consisted of blood. These receptor sequences come from a young woman in good health. CDR3s include the opening cysteine and the closing phenylalanine or tryptophan. The D gene is left open where the match is weak. Only some rows state a clone size, as once, few, many or a class for expanded clones.

j_gene: TRBJ2-7
abundance: few
d_gene: NA
v_gene: TRBV18
CDR3aa: CASSPDLQLHEQYF
CDR3nt: TGTGCCAGCTCACCAGACTTACAACTCCACGAGCAGTACTTC

j_gene: TRBJ2-7
abundance: few
d_gene: TRBD2
v_gene: TRBV20-1
CDR3aa: CSATIPGHRLPGTSGIPYEQYF
CDR3nt: TGCAGTGCAACAATACCGGGACACAGGCTCCCAGGGACTAGCGGGATCCCCTACGAGCAGTACTTC

j_gene: TRBJ2-2
abundance: NA
d_gene: NA
v_gene: TRBV5-6
CDR3aa: CASSPYGALGELFF
CDR3nt: TGTGCCAGCAGCCCCTATGGGGCTCTGGGGGAGCTGTTTTTT

j_gene: TRBJ2-1
abundance: NA
d_gene: NA
v_gene: TRBV12-3/TRBV12-4
CDR3aa: CASSLFRARPYNEQFF
CDR3nt: TGTGCCAGCAGCCTTTTCCGGGCGAGGCCATACAATGAGCAGTTCTTC

j_gene: TRBJ2-3
abundance: few
d_gene: TRBD1
v_gene: TRBV18
CDR3aa: CASSHPTGTGGADTQYF
CDR3nt: TGTGCCAGCTCACACCCGACCGGGACAGGGGGTGCAGATACGCAGTATTTT

j_gene: TRBJ2-3
abundance: few
d_gene: NA
v_gene: TRBV21-1
CDR3aa: CASSVRSHCTDTQYF
CDR3nt: TGTGCCAGCAGCGTCCGGTCTCACTGCACAGATACGCAGTATTTT

j_gene: TRBJ1-5
abundance: NA
d_gene: NA
v_gene: TRBV28
CDR3aa: CASRNPDSNQPQHF
CDR3nt: TGTGCCAGCAGGAATCCAGATAGCAATCAGCCCCAGCATTTT

j_gene: TRBJ2-1
abundance: few
d_gene: TRBD2
v_gene: TRBV11-2
CDR3aa: CASRRPGGRSYNEQFF
CDR3nt: TGTGCCAGCAGACGTCCGGGGGGGCGCTCCTACAATGAGCAGTTCTTC

j_gene: TRBJ2-7
abundance: few
d_gene: NA
v_gene: TRBV20-1
CDR3aa: CSASYQGTVEQYF
CDR3nt: TGCAGTGCTTCTTATCAGGGCACAGTGGAGCAGTACTTC

j_gene: TRBJ1-4
abundance: NA
d_gene: NA
v_gene: TRBV20-1
CDR3aa: CSATGDSTNEKPFF
CDR3nt: TGCAGTGCCACTGGGGACTCAACTAATGAAAAACCGTTTTTT

j_gene: TRBJ2-1
abundance: many
d_gene: NA
v_gene: TRBV5-1
CDR3aa: CASSLQGYEQFF
CDR3nt: TGCGCCAGCAGCTTGCAGGGATACGAGCAGTTCTTC

j_gene: TRBJ1-2
abundance: NA
d_gene: TRBD1
v_gene: TRBV4-1
CDR3aa: CASSQAGTANYGYTF
CDR3nt: TGCGCCAGCAGCCAAGCTGGGACAGCTAACTATGGCTACACCTTC

j_gene: TRBJ2-3
abundance: once
d_gene: NA
v_gene: TRBV10-3
CDR3aa: CAISDLEAIRQYF
CDR3nt: TGTGCCATCAGTGACCTGGAGGCCATTCGTCAGTATTTT

j_gene: TRBJ2-3
abundance: NA
d_gene: TRBD1
v_gene: TRBV6-1
CDR3aa: CASSDPTGGTDTQYF
CDR3nt: TGTGCCAGCAGTGACCCGACAGGGGGCACAGATACGCAGTATTTT

j_gene: TRBJ2-5
abundance: NA
d_gene: NA
v_gene: TRBV6-5
CDR3aa: CASSYQGKGSETQYF
CDR3nt: TGTGCCAGCAGTTACCAGGGGAAGGGGAGCGAGACCCAGTACTTC

j_gene: TRBJ2-5
abundance: NA
d_gene: TRBD2
v_gene: TRBV28
CDR3aa: CASSNAGTSGSQQETQYF
CDR3nt: TGTGCCAGCAGTAACGCCGGGACTAGCGGGAGCCAACAAGAGACCCAGTACTTC

j_gene: TRBJ2-5
abundance: NA
d_gene: NA
v_gene: TRBV5-4
CDR3aa: CASSNTGERETQYF
CDR3nt: TGTGCCAGCAGCAACACGGGCGAGAGAGAGACCCAGTACTTC

j_gene: TRBJ2-1
abundance: NA
d_gene: NA
v_gene: TRBV5-1
CDR3aa: CASSPWGGGNEQFF
CDR3nt: TGCGCCAGCAGCCCCTGGGGCGGCGGCAATGAGCAGTTCTTC

j_gene: TRBJ2-5
abundance: NA
d_gene: NA
v_gene: TRBV7-9
CDR3aa: CAGSPQAKTQYF
CDR3nt: TGTGCCGGCAGCCCTCAGGCTAAGACCCAGTACTTC

j_gene: TRBJ1-1
abundance: NA
d_gene: TRBD1
v_gene: TRBV6-6
CDR3aa: CASSQDRGKLNTEAFF
CDR3nt: TGTGCCAGCAGCCAAGACAGGGGGAAGCTGAACACTGAAGCTTTCTTT

j_gene: TRBJ1-2
abundance: NA
d_gene: TRBD1
v_gene: TRBV12-3/TRBV12-4
CDR3aa: CASRAVGTDGYTF
CDR3nt: TGTGCCAGCAGGGCGGTTGGGACAGATGGCTACACCTTC

j_gene: TRBJ2-5
abundance: few
d_gene: TRBD1
v_gene: TRBV20-1
CDR3aa: CSARGDWTGLGETQYF
CDR3nt: TGCAGTGCTAGAGGCGACTGGACAGGGCTAGGAGAGACCCAGTACTTC

j_gene: TRBJ2-5
abundance: few
d_gene: NA
v_gene: TRBV10-3
CDR3aa: CAITQAPGETQYF
CDR3nt: TGTGCCATTACACAGGCCCCAGGAGAGACCCAGTACTTC

j_gene: TRBJ2-1
abundance: few
d_gene: TRBD2
v_gene: TRBV20-1
CDR3aa: CSADSGRNYNEQFF
CDR3nt: TGCAGTGCGGATAGCGGGAGGAACTACAATGAGCAGTTCTTC

j_gene: TRBJ2-5
abundance: few
d_gene: TRBD2
v_gene: TRBV20-1
CDR3aa: CSAIRGSRAGKQYF
CDR3nt: TGCAGTGCTATAAGGGGCTCTCGAGCGGGAAAGCAGTACTTC

j_gene: TRBJ2-4
abundance: once
d_gene: NA
v_gene: TRBV28
CDR3aa: CASSGGRGQSIQYF
CDR3nt: TGTGCCAGCAGCGGGGGACGGGGGCAGAGCATTCAGTACTTC

j_gene: TRBJ2-7
abundance: few
d_gene: NA
v_gene: TRBV20-1
CDR3aa: CSAPVLGRVYEQYF
CDR3nt: TGCAGTGCCCCCGTTCTTGGGAGAGTATACGAGCAGTACTTC

j_gene: TRBJ2-5
abundance: few
d_gene: TRBD1
v_gene: TRBV2
CDR3aa: CASNGGQVQTQYF
CDR3nt: TGTGCCAGCAATGGGGGACAGGTCCAGACCCAGTACTTC

j_gene: TRBJ2-7
abundance: few
d_gene: TRBD1
v_gene: TRBV18
CDR3aa: CASSPNQGAEQYF
CDR3nt: TGTGCCAGCTCACCAAACCAGGGGGCTGAGCAGTACTTC

j_gene: TRBJ2-1
abundance: few
d_gene: NA
v_gene: TRBV20-1
CDR3aa: CSARGLPLRPDSSYNEQFF
CDR3nt: TGCAGTGCTAGAGGCCTACCACTACGACCCGATAGCTCCTACAATGAGCAGTTCTTC

j_gene: TRBJ2-1
abundance: NA
d_gene: NA
v_gene: TRBV20-1
CDR3aa: CSAADPRDGADEQFF
CDR3nt: TGCAGTGCTGCAGACCCCCGGGACGGGGCAGATGAGCAGTTCTTC

j_gene: TRBJ2-7
abundance: NA
d_gene: NA
v_gene: TRBV7-3
CDR3aa: CASAEGGTWYEQYF
CDR3nt: TGTGCCAGCGCCGAGGGGGGGACGTGGTACGAGCAGTACTTC

j_gene: TRBJ2-7
abundance: NA
d_gene: NA
v_gene: TRBV5-6
CDR3aa: CASSLVKAGPYEQYF
CDR3nt: TGTGCCAGCAGCTTGGTAAAGGCGGGCCCCTACGAGCAGTACTTC

j_gene: TRBJ2-3
abundance: NA
d_gene: NA
v_gene: TRBV28
CDR3aa: CASTEGDRGGTQYF
CDR3nt: TGTGCCAGCACCGAAGGGGACCGAGGAGGTACGCAGTATTTT

j_gene: TRBJ2-1
abundance: NA
d_gene: NA
v_gene: TRBV20-1
CDR3aa: CSAKKEVDEQFF
CDR3nt: TGCAGTGCTAAGAAGGAGGTGGATGAGCAGTTCTTC

j_gene: TRBJ2-2
abundance: NA
d_gene: NA
v_gene: TRBV4-1
CDR3aa: CASSLNTGANTGELFF
CDR3nt: TGCGCCAGCAGCCTCAACACCGGGGCAAACACCGGGGAGCTGTTTTTT

j_gene: TRBJ2-1
abundance: NA
d_gene: NA
v_gene: TRBV7-6
CDR3aa: CASSLLLQGAYNEQFF
CDR3nt: TGTGCCAGCAGCTTATTGTTACAGGGCGCTTACAATGAGCAGTTCTTC

j_gene: TRBJ1-4
abundance: NA
d_gene: NA
v_gene: TRBV4-1
CDR3aa: CASSQDSKRGEKLFF
CDR3nt: TGCGCCAGCAGCCAAGACTCAAAGAGGGGTGAAAAACTGTTTTTT

j_gene: TRBJ2-1
abundance: NA
d_gene: NA
v_gene: TRBV20-1
CDR3aa: CSATNVGPNEQFF
CDR3nt: TGCAGTGCCACCAATGTGGGGCCTAATGAGCAGTTCTTC

j_gene: TRBJ2-5
abundance: NA
d_gene: TRBD1
v_gene: TRBV10-3
CDR3aa: CAISEKGQGGETQYF
CDR3nt: TGTGCCATCAGTGAGAAAGGACAGGGGGGCGAGACCCAGTACTTC

j_gene: TRBJ2-3
abundance: few
d_gene: TRBD2
v_gene: TRBV7-8
CDR3aa: CASSLAFGLAGDLTDTQYF
CDR3nt: TGTGCCAGCAGCTTAGCGTTTGGCCTAGCGGGGGACCTCACAGATACGCAGTATTTT